This note documents a single T cell receptor (beta chain) sequence. Its specific antigen is unknown. Base quality data are lacking; no much larger clone is found one base away. This sample is part of a study of blood T cells in healthy people across ages (dated by TCRdb to the mid-2010s). Describing the broader study: In model experiments, roughly one uniquely barcoded TCR beta cDNA molecule per two T cells was captured by template switching. Age-related changes in TCR beta repertoire diversity were measured in the study by deep sequencing normalized with unique cDNA molecular identifiers. The donors were split into four age groups: young (average 16 years), middle-aged (nearly 40), aged (approximately 59) and long-lived (approximately 80). To avoid experimental bias, donors of different ages were distributed randomly across sequencing lanes. Using the same blood draw, the study looked at two additional independent replicas of 1 million unique cDNA reads for two donors, one aged 18 to 30 and the other aged 80 or older. Broader findings and caveats from the paper: Estimates of total diversity from one million sequenced T cells were regarded as lower bounds and underestimates. Because profiling used bulk unsorted PBMCs, naive and antigen-experienced compartments could not be compared conclusively. The CMV infection status of donors was not known, potentially confounding age-related changes in expanded clonotypes. Compared with the aged group, the long-lived group had more naive CD4+ T cells, fewer expanded clones and increased TCR diversity, a pattern suggesting age selection. A strong correlation was found between observed TCR beta diversity and the percentage of naive T cells measured by flow cytometry. Observed TCR beta diversity per million T cells fell roughly linearly with age, and a significant reduction was already apparent by age around 40.

From the cysteine up to the phenylalanine, the CDR3 has a length of 14 residues. CDR3 DNA is the only sequence kept; it has 42 bases, read in frame from the first base. V is clipped by 2 bases and J by 7 bases, and the sequence between their germline boundaries is 12 bases long. According to the germline V gene, CDR1 reads MNHEY and CDR2 reads SVGEGT. Preparation of the library involved 5' RACE. For sequencing, an Illumina HiSeq 2500 was employed. A second PCR of roughly 7 to 12 cycles was run with a J-beta primer mix and a sample-barcoded 5' primer. Each TCR beta cDNA molecule received a unique molecular identifier from a template-switch 5' adaptor carrying 12 random nucleotides. Each sample yielded at least 2.5 million CDR3-containing paired-end reads. First-strand cDNA was synthesized from all RNA with the Mint cDNA synthesis kit, primed by a TRBC-specific oligonucleotide. All cDNA was treated with uracil-DNA glycosylase and then went through a first 18-cycle PCR with the universal primers M1SS and BC2_uni_R. The original methods were these. For normalization, 1 million high-quality reads, each with a distinct molecular identifier, were randomly selected from each sample. Instead of being binned into consensus sequences, reads that shared molecular identifiers were thrown out. MiTCR, run with a Q25 quality threshold and the strictest error-elimination algorithm, handled CDR3 identification, clonotype clustering and error correction. A nonparametric unseen species model with Euler transformation was used to estimate a lower bound on total TCR beta diversity. TCRdb trimmed public reads at Q25 via fastp, called clones via MiXCR and kept in-frame beta chains. Each entry merges the rows of one CDR3 protein and shows their most common DNA and genes. In this record, the V and J calls reflect TCRdb's handling and not the investigators' own analysis. The sample table records some 1.4 million distinct CDR3 sequences; approximately 38% of these occur just once. Approximately 7.9% of the sample lies in the top ten.

Systemically healthy Caucasian individuals from Russia, approximately 39 in total and aged about 6 to 90 years, were included as donors. Each donor gave approximately 9.4 milliliters of peripheral blood, drawn into EDTA-treated Vacutainer tubes. Ficoll-Paque density-gradient centrifugation was used to isolate PBMCs, with at least 6.5 million per sample. Trizol reagent was used to extract total RNA from PBMCs, with at least 6 micrograms per sample. For every donor, an aliquot of PBMCs went through flow cytometry to measure the percentages of naive CD45RAhigh/CD27high T cells. The sequence is built from TRBV6-2 or TRBV6-3 and TRBJ2-4; the D call is tentative, TRBD1 or TRBD2, as each matches 6 bases. The receptor comes from a woman aged 18-29 years in good health. Material for sequencing was blood. The CDR3 loop reads CASSYGGGGNIQYF. The nucleotide sequence reads TGTGCCAGCAGTTACGGCGGAGGGGGGAACATTCAGTACTTC.